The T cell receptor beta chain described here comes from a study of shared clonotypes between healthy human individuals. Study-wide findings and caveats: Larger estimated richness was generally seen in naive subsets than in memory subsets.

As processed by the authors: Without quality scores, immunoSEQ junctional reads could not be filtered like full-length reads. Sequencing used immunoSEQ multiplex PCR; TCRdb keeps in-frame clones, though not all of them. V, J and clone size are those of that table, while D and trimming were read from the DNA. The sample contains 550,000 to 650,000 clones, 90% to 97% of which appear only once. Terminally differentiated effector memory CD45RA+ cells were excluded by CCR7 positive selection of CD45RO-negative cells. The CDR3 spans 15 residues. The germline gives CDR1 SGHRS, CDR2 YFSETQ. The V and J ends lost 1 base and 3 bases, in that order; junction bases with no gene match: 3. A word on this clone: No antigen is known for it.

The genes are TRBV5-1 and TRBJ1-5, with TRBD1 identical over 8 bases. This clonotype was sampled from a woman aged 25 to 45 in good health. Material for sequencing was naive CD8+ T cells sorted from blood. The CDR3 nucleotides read TGCGCCAGCAGCTTGTCAGGGGGCCCCAATCAGCCCCAGCATTTT. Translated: CASSLSGGPNQPQHF.